These 25 T cell receptor beta chains came from one sample sequenced in a study of response to subunit inactivated influenza vaccine. TCRdb called the RT-PCR reads again in MiXCR, with one record for every CDR3 protein. The sample contains more than 450,000 distinct CDR3 sequences, 11% of which appear only once. A further study also used this sample, focusing on T cells expressing NK-cell markers. Per that study: With UMIs, 5'RACE template switching was used to make TCR beta cDNA.

Sequencing used PBMCs from blood, obtained on the day of vaccination. These receptors originate from a man aged 50 to 59 who received an inactivated influenza vaccine.

The rearrangement links TRBV18 to TRBJ2-1; no firm D call. V lost 3 bases, J lost 6 bases, and 15 bases lay in between. CDR1 and CDR2 from the germline V gene are KGHSH and LQKENI. The CDR3 has 15 amino acids. Written as DNA, the CDR3 is TGTGCCAGCTCACCGGGCCCCGCGGAACTCAATGAGCAGTTCTTC. It yields the protein CASSPGPAELNEQFF.

The chain joins TRBV12-3 or TRBV12-4 to TRBJ2-7; the D gene could be TRBD1 or TRBD2 (5 bases each). Trimming left V 4 bases short and J 2 bases short, with 9 bases between. This CDR3 region has 13 residues. The CDR3: CASSWGSTYEQYF. In DNA form, the CDR3 reads TGTGCCAGCAGTTGGGGGTCAACCTACGAGCAGTACTTC.

This clonotype has only a few counts. The chain combines TRBV18 with TRBJ2-3; D might be TRBD1 (5 bases). Trimming stripped 0 bases from V and 4 bases from J, with 8 bases between. This CDR3 region has 14 residues. Germline lookup yields CDR1 KGHSH and CDR2 LQKENI. In DNA form, the CDR3 reads TGTGCCAGCTCACCACCGTTCAGGGCAGATACGCAGTATTTT. It is translated as CASSPPFRADTQYF.

This rearrangement joins TRBV19 to TRBJ2-3; D possibly corresponds to TRBD2 (6 bases). Germline-derived CDR1 and CDR2 are LNHDA and SQIVND (reference sequence). With 6 bases removed from V and 6 bases from J, the gap between germline ends came to 13 bases. The CDR3 totals 13 residues. In DNA, the CDR3 is TGTGCCAGTAGCCCGACTAGGTCGGATACGCAGTATTTT. This gives the protein CASSPTRSDTQYF.

V is TRBV6-1 and J is TRBJ1-6, with D maybe TRBD1 (5 bases). The CDR3 spans 17 residues. V was pared by 5 bases and J by 4 bases, with 18 bases between. Germline V gene data show CDR1 as MNHNS and CDR2 as SASEGT. CDR3 loop: CASSPSVQGLYNSPLHF. The CDR3 nucleotides are TGTGCCAGCAGTCCGTCCGTCCAGGGCCTTTATAATTCACCCCTCCACTTT.

This clonotype has more than one count but fewer than ten. The rearrangement links TRBV12-3 or TRBV12-4 to TRBJ2-6; D unresolved. The CDR3 contains 16 residues. The V and J ends lost 7 bases and 4 bases respectively, with 17 bases between them. In DNA, the CDR3 is TGTGCCAGCACCTACAGTTCGTGGAGCGGGGCCAACGTCCTGACTTTC. Translating it yields CASTYSSWSGANVLTF.

This clonotype was seen a few times. The rearrangement uses TRBV20-1 and TRBJ1-2, with TRBD1 matching over 12 bases. The J segment lost 4 bases and the V segment lost 1 base, leaving 4 bases of the junction unmatched. The CDR3 has 15 residues. The V gene's germline CDR1 is DFQATT and CDR2 SNEGSKA (reference sequence). CDR3 DNA: TGCAGTGCTAGAGCAGGGACAGGGGGCTTCTATGGCTACACCTTC. Translated: CSARAGTGGFYGYTF.

Ten or more counts support this clonotype. V and J are TRBV9 and TRBJ1-6, with TRBD1 as a possible D gene (6 bases). CDR1 is SGDLS and CDR2 is YYNGEE in the germline V gene. The V gene lost 3 bases and the J gene lost 4 bases, with 11 bases spanning the gap. The CDR3 runs 15 residues. The CDR3 protein is CASSEDSGYNSPLHF. DNA for the CDR3: TGTGCCAGCAGCGAGGACAGCGGATATAATTCACCCCTCCACTTT.

As regards this clonotype: At one end the junction does not follow the germline gene, possibly because of a read error. This chain connects TRBV20-1 to TRBJ2-3; 9 nucleotides agree with TRBD2. Looked up from germline, CDR1 is DFQATT and CDR2 is SNEGSKA (reference sequence). The CDR3 is made up of 15 amino acids. The chain's CDR3 is CSSPLSGTSRDTQYF. CDR3 coding DNA: TGCAGTTCTCCCTTGTCCGGGACTAGCAGAGATACGCAGTATTTT.

This clonotype was recorded a few times. The chain joins TRBV20-1 to TRBJ2-7, with 9 bases aligning to TRBD2. Trimming at V came to 0 bases and at J to 1 base, leaving 7 bases not matched to a gene. Germline assignment: CDR1 DFQATT and CDR2 SNEGSKA (reference sequence). The CDR3 is 16 amino acids. The CDR3 bases are TGCAGTGCTAGAGATATCCAGCGGGAGGTTTCCTACGAGCAGTACTTC. This encodes CSARDIQREVSYEQYF.

This clonotype was detected a few times. The CDR3 sequence: CATSDRVAGDETQYF. The DNA of the CDR3 is TGTGCCACCAGTGATAGGGTAGCGGGAGATGAGACCCAGTACTTC. The J gene is TRBJ2-5, the V gene TRBV24-1, with 9 positions matching TRBD2. The germline V gene encodes CDR1 KGHDR and CDR2 SFDVKD. V lost 3 bases to trimming and J lost 5 bases; unmatched junction nucleotides: 6. The CDR3 extends over 15 amino acids.

The chain uses TRBV4-2 and TRBJ2-5; 7 nucleotides match TRBD2. CDR3 length: 17 residues. Germline CDR1 and CDR2: LGHNA and YNFKEQ. Losses at the gene ends were 1 base for V and 1 base for J; bases not matched to a gene: 9. CDR3 sequence reads: CASSQVLTGGLQETQYF. CDR3 DNA sequence: TGTGCCAGCAGCCAAGTACTCACGGGGGGACTCCAAGAGACCCAGTACTTC.

This clonotype was recorded many times. The CDR3 spells CAISRDRGPGYTF. The CDR3 DNA sequence: TGTGCCATCAGCAGGGACAGGGGGCCTGGCTACACCTTC. The chain is built from TRBV10-3 and TRBJ1-2, with 12 bases lining up with TRBD1. J was trimmed by 7 bases and V by 6 bases; bases with no gene match: 3. Germline V gene sequence: CDR1 ENHRY, CDR2 SYGVKD. The CDR3 contains 13 residues.

This clonotype was counted at least ten times. V and J are TRBV25-1 and TRBJ2-1; no reliable D call. Germline CDR1 reads MGHDK; CDR2 reads SYGVNS. Trimming left V 3 bases short and J 5 bases short, with 2 bases between. The CDR3 runs to 11 residues. The CDR3 sequence: CASSDNNEQFF. Written as DNA, the CDR3 is TGTGCCAGCAGTGACAACAATGAGCAGTTCTTC.

This clonotype was detected many times. V usage is TRBV5-1 and J usage is TRBJ2-5; unclear D gene. The germline V gene encodes CDR1 SGHRS and CDR2 YFSETQ. The V end was cut by 1 base, the J end by 0 bases, with 7 bases between. The CDR3 sequence is 14 residues long. CDR3 nucleotides: TGCGCCAGCAGCTTGAATGGCGACCAAGAGACCCAGTACTTC. It yields the protein CASSLNGDQETQYF.

This clonotype occurred a few times. The rearrangement links TRBV9 to TRBJ2-1; no clear D. The germline CDR1 and CDR2 sequences are SGDLS and YYNGEE. With 1 base removed from V and 4 bases from J, the gap between germline ends came to 15 bases. This CDR3 has 16 residues. CDR3 sequence reads: CASSVTPLQQYNEQFF. The CDR3 coding sequence is TGTGCCAGCAGCGTAACTCCCCTCCAACAGTACAATGAGCAGTTCTTC. The full variable domain, completed using reference TRBV9 and TRBJ2-1, is DSGVTQTPKHLITATGQRVTLRCSPRSGDLSVYWYQQSLDQGLQFLIQYYNGEERAKGNILERFSAQQFPDLHSELNLSSLELGDSALYFCASSVTPLQQYNEQFFGPGTRLTVL.

The chain carries TRBV30 and TRBJ2-1; possible D gene TRBD1, 6 bases. This CDR3 contains 12 residues. Germline V gives CDR1 GTSNPN, CDR2 SVGIG (reference sequence). Between the trimmed V and J ends, which lost 5 bases and 2 bases, there was a span of 7 bases. The CDR3 nucleotides read TGTGCCTGGGGACAGCCCTACAATGAGCAGTTCTTC. It yields the protein CAWGQPYNEQFF.

The V and J genes are TRBV5-5 and TRBJ2-7; 9 nucleotides agree with TRBD1. V dropped 4 bases and J dropped 5; count of bases not matched to a gene: 1. Per germline, CDR1 SGHKS and CDR2 YYEKEE (reference sequence). The CDR3 consists of 12 residues. The CDR3 protein is CASSGTGNEQYF. CDR3 DNA: TGTGCCAGCAGCGGGACAGGGAACGAGCAGTACTTC.

This clonotype has more than one count but fewer than ten. J is TRBJ2-1 and V is TRBV20-1; 10 nucleotides align to TRBD2. The length of the CDR3 is 14 residues. V lost 3 bases and J lost 5; bases outside the gene matches: 4. Germline V gene lookup returns CDR1 DFQATT and CDR2 SNEGSKA (reference sequence). The CDR3 loop reads CSASVLAGDNEQFF. CDR3 bases: TGCAGTGCTAGTGTCCTAGCGGGAGACAATGAGCAGTTCTTC.

The V gene is TRBV4-1, the J gene TRBJ2-2; D remains unclear. Trimming took off 0 bases at V and 5 bases at J, with 7 bases between the two ends. The germline V gene encodes CDR1 MGHRA and CDR2 YSYEKL. The CDR3 extends over 14 amino acids. The CDR3 sequence is CASSQEIATGELFF. In DNA, the CDR3 is TGCGCCAGCAGCCAAGAGATAGCTACCGGGGAGCTGTTTTTT.

This clonotype was recorded a few times. The chain joins TRBV20-1 to TRBJ1-6; TRBD1 aligns across 7 bases. CDR3 length: 13 residues. The germline gives CDR1 DFQATT, CDR2 SNEGSKA (reference sequence). J gave up 7 bases and V 3 bases, and 3 bases lay outside the gene matches. The CDR3 DNA reads as TGCAGTGCTAGTGGGACAGCGAATTCACCCCTCCACTTT. Its translation: CSASGTANSPLHF.

J is TRBJ2-7 and V is TRBV4-2; D call uncertain. CDR3 length: 14 amino acids. CDR1 is LGHNA and CDR2 is YNFKEQ in the germline V gene. Deletions cut 0 bases from V and 6 bases from J, with 12 bases between. The CDR3: CASSQESVAAEQYF. In DNA, the CDR3 is TGTGCCAGCAGCCAAGAAAGTGTGGCGGCCGAGCAGTACTTC.

The sample holds many counts of this clonotype. The rearrangement uses TRBV24-1 and TRBJ2-5; no clear D. The CDR3 is made up of 12 amino acids. V was shortened by 3 bases and J by 7 bases, with 8 bases between the two germline ends. Germline V gene lookup returns CDR1 KGHDR and CDR2 SFDVKD. The CDR3 reads CATSDPVGTQYF. The CDR3 nucleotides read TGTGCCACCAGTGATCCGGTTGGGACCCAGTACTTC.

This clonotype was counted only a few times. The chain uses TRBV29-1 and TRBJ2-5; TRBD2 is a possible D gene (5 bases). Germline V gene sequence: CDR1 SQVTM, CDR2 ANQGSEA. The V and J ends lost 7 bases and 5 bases respectively, with 17 bases between them. This CDR3 region has 13 residues. CDR3 residues: CSAQKARGETQYF. DNA for the CDR3: TGCAGCGCACAGAAGGCCAGAGGGGAGACCCAGTACTTC.

V is TRBV20-1 and J is TRBJ1-1; no firm D call. Trimming removed 1 base from V and 8 bases from J, with 17 bases in between. This CDR3 spans 14 amino acids. CDR1 and CDR2 (germline): DFQATT, SNEGSKA (reference sequence). CDR3 bases: TGCAGTGCTAGAGTTCTCCTGGGCGCCGAAGAAGCTTTCTTT. Translated, it gives CSARVLLGAEEAFF.